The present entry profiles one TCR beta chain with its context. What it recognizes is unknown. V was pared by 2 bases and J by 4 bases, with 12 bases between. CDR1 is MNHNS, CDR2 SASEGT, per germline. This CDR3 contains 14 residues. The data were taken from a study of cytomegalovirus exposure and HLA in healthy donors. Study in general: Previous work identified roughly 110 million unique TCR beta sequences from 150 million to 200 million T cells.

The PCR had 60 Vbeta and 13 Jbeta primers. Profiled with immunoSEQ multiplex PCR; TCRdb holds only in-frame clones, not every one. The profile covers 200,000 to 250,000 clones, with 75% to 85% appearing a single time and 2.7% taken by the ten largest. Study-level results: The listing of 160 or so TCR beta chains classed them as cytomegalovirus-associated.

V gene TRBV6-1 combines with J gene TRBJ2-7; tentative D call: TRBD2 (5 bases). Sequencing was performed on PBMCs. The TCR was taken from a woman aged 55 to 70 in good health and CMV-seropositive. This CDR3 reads CASSEWIREYEQYF. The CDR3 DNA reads TGTGCCAGCAGTGAATGGATTAGGGAGTACGAGCAGTACTTC.